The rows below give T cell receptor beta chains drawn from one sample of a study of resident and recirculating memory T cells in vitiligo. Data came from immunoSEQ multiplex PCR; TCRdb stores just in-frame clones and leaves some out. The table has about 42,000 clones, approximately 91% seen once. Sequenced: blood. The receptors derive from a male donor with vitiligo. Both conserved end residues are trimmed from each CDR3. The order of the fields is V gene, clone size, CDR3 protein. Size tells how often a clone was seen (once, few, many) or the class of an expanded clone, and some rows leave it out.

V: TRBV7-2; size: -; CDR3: ASSLVGDRGAF
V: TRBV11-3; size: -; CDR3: ASSLVKNTEAF
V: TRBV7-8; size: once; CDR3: ASSRDSGRETQY
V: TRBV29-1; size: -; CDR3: SVEQGYSGNTIY
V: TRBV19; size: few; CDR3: ASSRLGGSNQPQH
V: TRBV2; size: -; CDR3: ASSDGFQGAQH
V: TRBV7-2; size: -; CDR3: ASSLGPNFSGEQY
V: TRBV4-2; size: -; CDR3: ASSQQIGTGTGEESGYT
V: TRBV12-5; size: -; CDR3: ASGSGDSYNEQF
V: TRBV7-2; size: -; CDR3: ASSPQAPYFSYEQY
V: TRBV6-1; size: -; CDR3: ASSEGAGRGEQF
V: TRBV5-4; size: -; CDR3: ASSLQGRDTEAF
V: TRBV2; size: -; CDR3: ASGKTQGEQY
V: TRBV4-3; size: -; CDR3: ASSWTGFYGYT
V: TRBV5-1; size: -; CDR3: ASNAGDNTGELF
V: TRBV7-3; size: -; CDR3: ASSSQGQGGGELF
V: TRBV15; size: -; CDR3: ATSSLILSGGALDTQY
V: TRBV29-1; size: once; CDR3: SVATVRGLGEQY
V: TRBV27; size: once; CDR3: ASRDGGANNEQF
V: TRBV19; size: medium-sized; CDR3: ASSIRQGGTGELF
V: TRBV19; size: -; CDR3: ASSQGNRAQETQY
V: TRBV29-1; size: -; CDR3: SVVGLAGRNEQF
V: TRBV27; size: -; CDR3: ASSIGGTVSTEAF
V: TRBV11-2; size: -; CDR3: ASSLGAGKETQY
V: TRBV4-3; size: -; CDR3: ASSQEGARSSDTQY
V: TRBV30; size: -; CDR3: AWSYGDRDYEQY
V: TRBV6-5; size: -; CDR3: ASSRRGPQH
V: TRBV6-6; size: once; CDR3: ASSSRDRGSSEQY
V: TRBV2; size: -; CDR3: ASRGRPGTSIYEQY
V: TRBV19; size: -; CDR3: ASSIGQGRTGELF
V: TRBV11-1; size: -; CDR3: ASSFNLGQGGYEQY
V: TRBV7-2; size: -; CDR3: ASSFHSSTDTQY
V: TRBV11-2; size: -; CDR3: ASSPRDRGRQAF
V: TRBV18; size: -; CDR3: ASSPAQGGDSNQPQH
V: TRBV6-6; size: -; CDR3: ASASLREGQKY
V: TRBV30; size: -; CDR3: AWGERRDQPQH
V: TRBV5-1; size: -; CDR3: ASSIRGLTYEQY
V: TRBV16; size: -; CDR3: ASSRGDSLSDTQY
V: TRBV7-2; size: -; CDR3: ASSLKAGEPQH
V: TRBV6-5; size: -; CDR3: ASTPEGRITEAF